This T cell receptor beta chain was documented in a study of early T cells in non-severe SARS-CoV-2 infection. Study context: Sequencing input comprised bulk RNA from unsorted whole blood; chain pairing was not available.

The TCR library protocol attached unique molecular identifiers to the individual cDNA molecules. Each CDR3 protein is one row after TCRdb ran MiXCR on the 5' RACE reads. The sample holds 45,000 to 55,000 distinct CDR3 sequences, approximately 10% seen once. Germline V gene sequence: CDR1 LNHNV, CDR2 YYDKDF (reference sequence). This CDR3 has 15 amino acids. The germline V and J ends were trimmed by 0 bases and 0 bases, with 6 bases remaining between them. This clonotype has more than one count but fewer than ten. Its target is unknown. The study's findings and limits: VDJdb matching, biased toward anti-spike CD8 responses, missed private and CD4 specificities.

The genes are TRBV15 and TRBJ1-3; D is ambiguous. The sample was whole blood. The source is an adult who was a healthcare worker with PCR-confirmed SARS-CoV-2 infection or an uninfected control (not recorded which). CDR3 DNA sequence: TGTGCCACCAGCAGAGAAACAGTCTCTGGAAACACCATATATTTT. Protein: CATSRETVSGNTIYF.